This T cell receptor beta chain was captured by sequencing in a study of blood T cells in healthy people across ages. Study-wide context: Using template switching, researchers captured about one barcoded beta molecule for each two T cells.

A second PCR of roughly 7 to 11 cycles used a sample-barcoded 5' primer and a J-beta primer mix. TCRdb analysed the 5' RACE reads with MiXCR anew, one entry per CDR3 protein. The data show some 700,000 distinct CDR3 sequences, about 20% seen once. Worth noting for this clonotype: A junction boundary mismatches the germline segment, possibly from a read error.

The source of this sequence is a man in his 70s in good health. The sample was blood.

The CDR3 DNA reads TGTGCCAGCAGCTTTTTGACCTCTGGGGCCGACGTCCTGACTTTC. This translates into CASSFLTSGADVLTF. The V and J genes are TRBV7-2 and TRBJ2-6; the D gene is possibly TRBD1 (5 bases). CDR1 and CDR2 from the germline V gene are SGHTA and FQGNSA. The CDR3 sequence is 15 residues long.